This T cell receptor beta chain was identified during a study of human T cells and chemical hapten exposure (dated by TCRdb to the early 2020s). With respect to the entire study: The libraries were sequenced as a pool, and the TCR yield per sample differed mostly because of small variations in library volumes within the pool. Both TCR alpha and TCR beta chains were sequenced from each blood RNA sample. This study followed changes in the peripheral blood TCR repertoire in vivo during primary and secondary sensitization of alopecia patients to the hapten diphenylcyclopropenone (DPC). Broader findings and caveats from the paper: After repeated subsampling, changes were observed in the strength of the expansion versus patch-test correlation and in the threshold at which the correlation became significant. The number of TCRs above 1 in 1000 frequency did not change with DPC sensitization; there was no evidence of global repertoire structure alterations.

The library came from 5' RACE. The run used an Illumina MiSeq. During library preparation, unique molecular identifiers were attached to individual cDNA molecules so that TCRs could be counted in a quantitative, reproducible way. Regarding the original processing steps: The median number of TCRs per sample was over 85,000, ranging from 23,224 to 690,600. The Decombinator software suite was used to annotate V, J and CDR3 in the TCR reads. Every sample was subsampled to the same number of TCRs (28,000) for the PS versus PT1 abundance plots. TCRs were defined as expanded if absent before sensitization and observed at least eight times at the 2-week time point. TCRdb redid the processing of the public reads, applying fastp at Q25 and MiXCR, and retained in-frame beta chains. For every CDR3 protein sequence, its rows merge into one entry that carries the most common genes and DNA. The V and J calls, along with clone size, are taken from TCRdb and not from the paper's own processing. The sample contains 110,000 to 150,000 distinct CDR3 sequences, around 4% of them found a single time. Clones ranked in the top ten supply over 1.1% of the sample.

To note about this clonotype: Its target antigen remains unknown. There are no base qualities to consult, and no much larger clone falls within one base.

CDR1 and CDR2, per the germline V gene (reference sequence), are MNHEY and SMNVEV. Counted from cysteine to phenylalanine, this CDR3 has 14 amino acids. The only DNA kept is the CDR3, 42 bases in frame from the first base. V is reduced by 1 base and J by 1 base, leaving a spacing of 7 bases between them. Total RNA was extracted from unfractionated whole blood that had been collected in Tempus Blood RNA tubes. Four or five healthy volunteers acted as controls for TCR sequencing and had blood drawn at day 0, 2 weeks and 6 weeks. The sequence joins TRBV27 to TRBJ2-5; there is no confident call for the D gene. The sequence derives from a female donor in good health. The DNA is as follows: TGTGCCAGCAGTTTATTGGGCAGCCAAGAGACCCAGTACTTC. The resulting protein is CASSLLGSQETQYF.